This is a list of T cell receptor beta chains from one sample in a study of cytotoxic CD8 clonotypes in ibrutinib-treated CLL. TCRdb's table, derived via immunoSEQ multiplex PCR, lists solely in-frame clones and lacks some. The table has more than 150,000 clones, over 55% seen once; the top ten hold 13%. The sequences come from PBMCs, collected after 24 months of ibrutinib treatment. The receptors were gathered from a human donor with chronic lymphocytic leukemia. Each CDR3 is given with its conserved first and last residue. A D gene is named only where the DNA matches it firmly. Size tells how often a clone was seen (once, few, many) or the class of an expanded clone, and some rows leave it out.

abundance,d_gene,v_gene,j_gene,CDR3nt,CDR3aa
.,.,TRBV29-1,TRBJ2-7,TGCAGCGTTGGAGTCTCCTACGAGCAGTACTTC,CSVGVSYEQYF
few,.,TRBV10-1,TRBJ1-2,TGCGCCAGCAGTGATGGGCTAAATGGCTACACCTTC,CASSDGLNGYTF
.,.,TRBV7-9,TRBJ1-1,TGTGCCAGCAGCTTGGACAGAGTGGATGCTTTCTTT,CASSLDRVDAFF
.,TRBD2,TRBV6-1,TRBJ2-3,TGTGCCAGCCAACTAGCGGGGGCCACAGATACGCAGTATTTT,CASQLAGATDTQYF
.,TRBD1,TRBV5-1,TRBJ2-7,TGCGCCAGCAGCCCGGGACAGGGGGCGAAAGAGCAGTACTTC,CASSPGQGAKEQYF
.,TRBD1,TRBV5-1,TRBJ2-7,TGCGCCAGCAGCTTGGACAGGGGTACCAGGGACTTC,CASSLDRGTRDF
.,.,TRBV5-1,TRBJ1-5,TGCGCCAGCAGCCCAGGGTTTGATCAGCCCCAGCATTTT,CASSPGFDQPQHF
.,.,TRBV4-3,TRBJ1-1,TGCGCCAGCAGCCAAGTCGGGGTAGGGACTGAAGCTTTCTTT,CASSQVGVGTEAFF
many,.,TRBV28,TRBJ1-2,TGTGCCAGCAGTCCCTCGTTGTCGGGGGCCGGCTACACCTTC,CASSPSLSGAGYTF
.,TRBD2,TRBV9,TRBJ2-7,TGTGCCAGCAGCCCGGGACTAGCGGGCCACGAGCAGTACTTC,CASSPGLAGHEQYF
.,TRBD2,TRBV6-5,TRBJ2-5,TGTGCCAGCAGTCCCGGACTAGCGGGACTAGAGACCCAGTACTTC,CASSPGLAGLETQYF
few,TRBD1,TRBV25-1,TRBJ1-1,TGTGCCAGCAGGGAGGGGGCTGGAACTGAAGCTTTCTTT,CASREGAGTEAFF
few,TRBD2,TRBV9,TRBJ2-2,TGTGCCAGCAGTTCAACTAGCGGGAGGGCCGGCGGGGAGCTGTTTTTT,CASSSTSGRAGGELFF
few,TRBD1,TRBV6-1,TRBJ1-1,TGTGCCAGCAGTGATCCCAGGGGGCAGGACACTGAAGCTTTCTTT,CASSDPRGQDTEAFF
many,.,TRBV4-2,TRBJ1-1,TGTGCCAGCAGCTTGATGAGCGCAGCTTTCTTT,CASSLMSAAFF
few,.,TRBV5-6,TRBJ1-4,TGTGCCAGCAGCTTGGTCGAAACTAATGAAAAACTGTTTTTT,CASSLVETNEKLFF
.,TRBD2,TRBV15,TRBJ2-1,TGTGCCACCAGCAGGATTACTAGCGCCTCCTACAATGAGCAGTTCTTC,CATSRITSASYNEQFF
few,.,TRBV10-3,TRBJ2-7,TGTGCCATCAGTGAGGGGGCCGGCTCCTACGAGCAGTACTTC,CAISEGAGSYEQYF
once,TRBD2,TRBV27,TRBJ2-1,TGTGCCAGCAGTCCTCCGACTGGCGGGAGCCACAATGAGCAGTTCTTC,CASSPPTGGSHNEQFF
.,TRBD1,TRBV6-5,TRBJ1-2,TGTGCCAGCAGTAAGGGACAGGGGGTTCACTATGGCTACACCTTC,CASSKGQGVHYGYTF
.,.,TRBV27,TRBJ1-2,TGTGCCAGCAGTCCTCGTTTCATGCCTGCGGGGGGCTACACCTTC,CASSPRFMPAGGYTF
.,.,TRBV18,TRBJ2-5,TGTGCCAGCTCGGGACAAGAGACCCAGTACTTC,CASSGQETQYF
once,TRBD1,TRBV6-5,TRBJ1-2,TGTGCCAGCAGTGACAGGACAGGGTCTCGAGGCTACACCTTC,CASSDRTGSRGYTF
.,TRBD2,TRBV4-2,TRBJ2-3,TGTGCCAGCAGCCTGAGACTAGCGGACACAGATACGCAGTATTTT,CASSLRLADTDTQYF
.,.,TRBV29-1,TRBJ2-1,TGCAGCGTTGAAATTTCTTACAATGAGCAGTTCTTC,CSVEISYNEQFF
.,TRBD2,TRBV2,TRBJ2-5,TGTGCCAGCAGTGAGGGACTACTGTTGACCCAGTACTTC,CASSEGLLLTQYF
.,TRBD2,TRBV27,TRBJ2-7,TGTGCCAGCAGTACGGGACTAGCGGCCTACGAGCAGTACTTC,CASSTGLAAYEQYF
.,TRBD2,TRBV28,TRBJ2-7,TGTGCCAGCAGTGCAAATCCATTCCTAGCGGGAGGTACCTCCTACGAGCAGTACTTC,CASSANPFLAGGTSYEQYF
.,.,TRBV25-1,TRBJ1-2,TGTGCCAGCAGTGAATTCAGGACAGATGGCTACACCTTC,CASSEFRTDGYTF
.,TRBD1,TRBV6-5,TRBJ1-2,TGTGCCAGCAGCCCCGATCGGACAGGACTGAGAGGCTACACCTTC,CASSPDRTGLRGYTF
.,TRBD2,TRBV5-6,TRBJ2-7,TGTGCCAGCAGCCAAACTAGCGGCCCCTACGAGCAGTACTTC,CASSQTSGPYEQYF
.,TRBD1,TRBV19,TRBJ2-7,TGTGCCAGTAGGGGACAGGGGGCCGGATCCTACGAGCAGTACTTC,CASRGQGAGSYEQYF
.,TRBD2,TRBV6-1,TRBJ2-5,TGTGCCAGCAATCCTGGGACTAGCAGCCAAGAGACCCAGTACTTC,CASNPGTSSQETQYF
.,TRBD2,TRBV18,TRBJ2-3,TGTGCCAGCTCACCACCCGGGGGGTCAAGCACAGATACGCAGTATTTT,CASSPPGGSSTDTQYF
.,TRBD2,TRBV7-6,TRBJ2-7,TGTGCCAGCAGCTTGGGGTTAGCGGGGGGTTTCGGCGAGCAGTACTTC,CASSLGLAGGFGEQYF
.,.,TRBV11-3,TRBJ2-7,TGTGCCAGCAGCCCGACTGGGGATGGTGGCGAGCAGTACTTC,CASSPTGDGGEQYF
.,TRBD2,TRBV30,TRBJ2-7,TGTGCCTGGAGTCCTCTAGCGGGTGCCTACGAGCAGTACTTC,CAWSPLAGAYEQYF
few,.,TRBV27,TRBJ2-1,TGTGCCAGCAGTCCCCTGGGGGGAAGGTCCTACAATGAGCAGTTCTTC,CASSPLGGRSYNEQFF
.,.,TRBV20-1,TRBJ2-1,TGCAGTGCTAACGTGATGGAAGAGCAGTTCTTC,CSANVMEEQFF
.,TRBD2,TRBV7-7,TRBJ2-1,TGTGCTAGCAGCCTCACCACAGGGACTAGTGGTGAGCAGTTCTTC,CASSLTTGTSGEQFF
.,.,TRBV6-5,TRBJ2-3,TGTGCCAGCAGTTACTCGGTAAACACAGATACGCAGTATTTT,CASSYSVNTDTQYF
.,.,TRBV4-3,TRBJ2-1,TGCGCCAGCACCAAGGCCCTGGGCCAAGCCAATGAGCAGTTCTTC,CASTKALGQANEQFF
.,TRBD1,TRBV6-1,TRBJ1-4,TGTGCCAGCAGTGGACCCGGGACAGGGAATGAAAAACTGTTTTTT,CASSGPGTGNEKLFF
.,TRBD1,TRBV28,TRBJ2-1,TGTGCCAGCAGTTTATCGACAGGGTTTCGTGAGCAGTTCTTC,CASSLSTGFREQFF
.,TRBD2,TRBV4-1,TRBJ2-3,TGCGCCAGCAGCCGAACTTTACTAGCGGGAGACACAGATACGCAGTATTTT,CASSRTLLAGDTDTQYF
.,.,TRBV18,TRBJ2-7,TGTGCCAGCTCACCACCGTCCGGCTACGAGCAGTACTTC,CASSPPSGYEQYF
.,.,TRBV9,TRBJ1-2,TGTGCCAGCAGCCCCTACAGAAATGGCTACACCTTC,CASSPYRNGYTF
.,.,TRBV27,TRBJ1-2,TGTGCCAGCAGTTTCAACCCAAACTATGGCTACACCTTC,CASSFNPNYGYTF
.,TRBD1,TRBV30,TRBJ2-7,TGTGCCTGGAGTGTAAACAGGGGCTACGAGCAGTACTTC,CAWSVNRGYEQYF
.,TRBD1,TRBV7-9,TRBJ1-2,TGTGCCAGCAGCCCGACACAGGGGGCCAACTATGGCTACACCTTC,CASSPTQGANYGYTF
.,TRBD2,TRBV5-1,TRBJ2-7,TGCGCCAGCAGCTCCAGCCCCACTAGCGGGAGGGACGAGCAGTACTTC,CASSSSPTSGRDEQYF
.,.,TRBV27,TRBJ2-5,TGTGCCAGCAGTGGCGGGGCAGGGGCAGGGAAGACCCAGTACTTC,CASSGGAGAGKTQYF